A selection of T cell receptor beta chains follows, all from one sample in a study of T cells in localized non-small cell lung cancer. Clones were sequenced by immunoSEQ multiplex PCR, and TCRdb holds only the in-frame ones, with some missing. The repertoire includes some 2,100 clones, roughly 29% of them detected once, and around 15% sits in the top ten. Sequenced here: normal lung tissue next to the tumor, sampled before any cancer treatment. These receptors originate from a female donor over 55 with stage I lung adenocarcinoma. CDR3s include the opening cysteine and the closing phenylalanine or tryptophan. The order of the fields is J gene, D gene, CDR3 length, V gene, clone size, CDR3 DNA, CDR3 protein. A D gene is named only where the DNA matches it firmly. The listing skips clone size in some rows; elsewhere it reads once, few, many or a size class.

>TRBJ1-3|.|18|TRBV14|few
TGTGCCAGCAGCCAATGGGCGAGAAGGCACCCCTCTGGAAACACCATATATTTT
CASSQWARRHPSGNTIYF
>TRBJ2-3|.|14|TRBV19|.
TGTGCCAGTAGGACCAAGGGGGACACAGATACGCAGTATTTT
CASRTKGDTDTQYF
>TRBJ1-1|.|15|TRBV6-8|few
TGTGCCAGCAGTTATGGGATCCCGGCGTCGGCCGAAGCTTTCTTT
CASSYGIPASAEAFF
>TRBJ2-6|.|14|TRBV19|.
TGTGCCAGTAGTATAGTGGGAGGGGCCAACGTCCTGACTTTC
CASSIVGGANVLTF
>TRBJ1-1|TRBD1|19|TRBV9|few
TGTGCCAGCAGCGCGAGGGGATCCGAGACAGGGGGAAGAGACACTGAAGCTTTCTTT
CASSARGSETGGRDTEAFF
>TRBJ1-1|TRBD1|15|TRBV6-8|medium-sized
TGTGCCAGCAGTAAATACAGGGGGGCTAACACTGAAGCTTTCTTT
CASSKYRGANTEAFF
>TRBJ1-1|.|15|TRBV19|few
TGTGCCAGTAGTATCGGAGTCGGTCCATCCAGGGCGGCTTTCTTT
CASSIGVGPSRAAFF
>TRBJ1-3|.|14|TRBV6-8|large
TGTGCCAGCACCAAGGCGGGTACTGGAAACACCATATATTTT
CASTKAGTGNTIYF
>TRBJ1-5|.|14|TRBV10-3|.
TGTGCCAGCGCAGGGTCAGGGAGAAATCAGCCCCAGCATTTT
CASAGSGRNQPQHF
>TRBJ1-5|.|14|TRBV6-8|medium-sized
TGTGCCAGCAGTTATAGCTATAGCAATCAGCCCCAGCATTTT
CASSYSYSNQPQHF
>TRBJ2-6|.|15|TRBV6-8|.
TGTGCCAGCACCCAGGGGGGCATCGGGGCCAACGTCCTGACTTTC
CASTQGGIGANVLTF
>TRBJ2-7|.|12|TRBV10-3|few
TGTGCCATCAGTGAGGTGGCCTACGAGCAGTACTTC
CAISEVAYEQYF
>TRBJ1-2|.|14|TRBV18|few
TGTGCCAGCTCACCAGAGGGCTCCGGCTCTGGCTACACCTTC
CASSPEGSGSGYTF
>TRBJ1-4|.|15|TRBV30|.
TGTGCCTGGAGTGAACGGACACCAACTAATGAAAAACTGTTTTTT
CAWSERTPTNEKLFF
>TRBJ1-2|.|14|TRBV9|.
TGTGCCAGCAGGCCCCGGTTGGCGCTCTATGGCTACACCTTC
CASRPRLALYGYTF
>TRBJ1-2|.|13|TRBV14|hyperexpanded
TGTGCCAGCAGCCAATCAGGTCTCCAATTCTACACCTTC
CASSQSGLQFYTF